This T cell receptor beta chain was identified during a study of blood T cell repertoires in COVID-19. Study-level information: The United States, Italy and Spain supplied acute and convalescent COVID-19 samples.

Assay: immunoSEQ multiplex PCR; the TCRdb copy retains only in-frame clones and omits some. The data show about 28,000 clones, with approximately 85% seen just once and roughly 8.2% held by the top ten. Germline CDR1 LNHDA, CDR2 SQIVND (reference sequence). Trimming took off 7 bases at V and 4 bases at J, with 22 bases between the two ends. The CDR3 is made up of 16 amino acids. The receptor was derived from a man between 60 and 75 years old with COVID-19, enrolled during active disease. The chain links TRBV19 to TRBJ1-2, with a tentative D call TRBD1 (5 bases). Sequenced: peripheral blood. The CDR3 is CASNGRLTGSSYGYTF. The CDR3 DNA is TGTGCCAGTAACGGGAGGCTAACAGGATCCAGCTATGGCTACACCTTC.